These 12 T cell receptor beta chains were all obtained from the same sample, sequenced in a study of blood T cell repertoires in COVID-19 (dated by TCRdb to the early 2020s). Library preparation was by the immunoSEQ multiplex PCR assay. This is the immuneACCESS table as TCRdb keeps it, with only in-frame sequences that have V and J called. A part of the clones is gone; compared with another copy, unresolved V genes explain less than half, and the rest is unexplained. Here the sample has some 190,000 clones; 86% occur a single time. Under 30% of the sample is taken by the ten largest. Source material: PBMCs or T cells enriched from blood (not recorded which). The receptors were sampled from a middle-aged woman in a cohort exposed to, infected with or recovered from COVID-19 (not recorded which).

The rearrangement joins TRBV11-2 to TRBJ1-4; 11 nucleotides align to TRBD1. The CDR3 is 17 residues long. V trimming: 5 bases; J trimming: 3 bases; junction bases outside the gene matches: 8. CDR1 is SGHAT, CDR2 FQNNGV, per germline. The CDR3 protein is CASSPRDRGYSNEKLFF. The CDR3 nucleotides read TGTGCCAGCAGCCCCCGGGACAGGGGGTATTCTAATGAAAAACTGTTTTTT.

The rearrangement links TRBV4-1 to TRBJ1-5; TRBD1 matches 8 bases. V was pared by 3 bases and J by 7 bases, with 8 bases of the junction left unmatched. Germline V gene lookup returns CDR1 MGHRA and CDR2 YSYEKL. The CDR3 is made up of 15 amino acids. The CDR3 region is CASSQRTGGGQPQHF. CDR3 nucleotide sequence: TGCGCCAGCAGCCAGCGTACAGGGGGAGGGCAGCCCCAGCATTTT.

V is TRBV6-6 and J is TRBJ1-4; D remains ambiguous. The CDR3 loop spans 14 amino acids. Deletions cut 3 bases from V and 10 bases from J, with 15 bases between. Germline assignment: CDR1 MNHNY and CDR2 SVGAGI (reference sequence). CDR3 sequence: CASSYDPQRGKLFF. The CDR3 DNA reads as TGTGCCAGCAGTTATGACCCCCAGCGCGGAAAACTGTTTTTT.

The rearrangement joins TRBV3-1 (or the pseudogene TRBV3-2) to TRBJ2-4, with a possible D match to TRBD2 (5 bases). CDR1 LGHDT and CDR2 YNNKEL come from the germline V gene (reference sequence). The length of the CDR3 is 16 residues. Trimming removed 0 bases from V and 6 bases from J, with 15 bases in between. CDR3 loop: CASSQERFLGRNIQYF. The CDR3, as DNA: TGTGCCAGCAGCCAAGAAAGGTTTTTGGGGAGAAACATTCAGTACTTC.

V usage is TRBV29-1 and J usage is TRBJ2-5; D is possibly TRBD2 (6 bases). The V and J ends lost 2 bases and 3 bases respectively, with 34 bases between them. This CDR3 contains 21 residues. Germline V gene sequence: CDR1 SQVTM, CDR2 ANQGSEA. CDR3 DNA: TGCAGCGTTGAACTTCTCTCGTTGGCGGGAATCTTTGGTTGGGCTAAAGAGACCCAGTACTTC. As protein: CSVELLSLAGIFGWAKETQYF.

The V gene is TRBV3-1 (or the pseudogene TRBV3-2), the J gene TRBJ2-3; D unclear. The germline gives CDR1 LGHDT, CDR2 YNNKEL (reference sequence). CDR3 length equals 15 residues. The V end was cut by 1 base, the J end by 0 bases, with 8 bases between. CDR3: CASSQGLTSTDTQYF. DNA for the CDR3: TGTGCCAGCAGCCAAGGACTGACTAGCACAGATACGCAGTATTTT.

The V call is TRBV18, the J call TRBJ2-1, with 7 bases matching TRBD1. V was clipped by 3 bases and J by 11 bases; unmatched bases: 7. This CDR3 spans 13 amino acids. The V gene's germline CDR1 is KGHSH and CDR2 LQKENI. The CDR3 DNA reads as TGTGCCAGCTCACCCGGACAGGACGGGCAGCAGTTCTTC. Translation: CASSPGQDGQQFF. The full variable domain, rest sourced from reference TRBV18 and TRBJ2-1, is NAGVMQNPRHLVRRRGQEARLRCSPMKGHSHVYWYRQLPEEGLKFMVYLQKENIIDESGMPKERFSAEFPKEGPSILRIQQVVRGDSAAYFCASSPGQDGQQFFGPGTRLTVL.

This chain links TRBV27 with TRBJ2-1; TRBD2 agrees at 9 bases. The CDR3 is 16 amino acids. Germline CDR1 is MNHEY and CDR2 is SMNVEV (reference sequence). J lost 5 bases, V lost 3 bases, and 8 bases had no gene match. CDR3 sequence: CASSFLGLAGNNEQFF. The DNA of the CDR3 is TGTGCCAGCAGTTTCTTAGGGCTAGCGGGAAACAATGAGCAGTTCTTC.

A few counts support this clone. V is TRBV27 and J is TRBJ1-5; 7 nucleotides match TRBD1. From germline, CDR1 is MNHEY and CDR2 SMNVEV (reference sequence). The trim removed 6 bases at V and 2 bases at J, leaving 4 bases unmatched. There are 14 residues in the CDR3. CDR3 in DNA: TGTGCCAGCAGCGGGCAGGGGGGCAATCAGCCCCAGCATTTT. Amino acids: CASSGQGGNQPQHF.

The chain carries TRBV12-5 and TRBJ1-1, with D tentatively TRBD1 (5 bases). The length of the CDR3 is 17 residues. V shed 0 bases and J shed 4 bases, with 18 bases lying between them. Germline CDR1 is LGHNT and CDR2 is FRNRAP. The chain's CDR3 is CASGLVPRGGGSTEAFF. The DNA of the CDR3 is TGTGCTAGTGGTTTGGTACCGAGGGGAGGCGGTAGCACTGAAGCTTTCTTT.

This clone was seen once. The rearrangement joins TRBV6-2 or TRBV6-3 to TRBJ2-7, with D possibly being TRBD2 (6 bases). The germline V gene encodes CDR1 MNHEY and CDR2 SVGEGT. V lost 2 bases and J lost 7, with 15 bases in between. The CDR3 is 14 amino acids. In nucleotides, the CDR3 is TGTGCCAGCAGTTACGGCGCGGGATCTCATGAGCAGTACTTC. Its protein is CASSYGAGSHEQYF.

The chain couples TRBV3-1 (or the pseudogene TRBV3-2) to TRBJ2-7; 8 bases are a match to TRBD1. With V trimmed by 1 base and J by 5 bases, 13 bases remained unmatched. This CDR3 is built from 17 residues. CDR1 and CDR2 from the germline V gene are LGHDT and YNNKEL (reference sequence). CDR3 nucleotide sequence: TGTGCCAGCAGCCAAGGCCTCCAGGGACAGGTTGGCGACGAGCAGTACTTC. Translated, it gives CASSQGLQGQVGDEQYF.